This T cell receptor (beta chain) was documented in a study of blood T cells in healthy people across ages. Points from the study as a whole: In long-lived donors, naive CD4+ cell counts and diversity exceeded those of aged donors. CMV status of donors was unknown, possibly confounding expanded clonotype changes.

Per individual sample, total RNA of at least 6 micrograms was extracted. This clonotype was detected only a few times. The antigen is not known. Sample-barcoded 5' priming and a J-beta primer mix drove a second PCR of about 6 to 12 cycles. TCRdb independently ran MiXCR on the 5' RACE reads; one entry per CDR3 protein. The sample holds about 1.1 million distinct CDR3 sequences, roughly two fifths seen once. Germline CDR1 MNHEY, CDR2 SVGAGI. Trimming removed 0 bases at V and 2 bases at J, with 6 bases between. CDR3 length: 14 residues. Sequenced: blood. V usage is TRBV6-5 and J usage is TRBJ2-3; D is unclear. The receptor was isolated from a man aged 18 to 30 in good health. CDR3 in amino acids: CASSYSATTDTQYF. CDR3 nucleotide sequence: TGTGCCAGCAGTTACTCGGCCACCACAGATACGCAGTATTTT.